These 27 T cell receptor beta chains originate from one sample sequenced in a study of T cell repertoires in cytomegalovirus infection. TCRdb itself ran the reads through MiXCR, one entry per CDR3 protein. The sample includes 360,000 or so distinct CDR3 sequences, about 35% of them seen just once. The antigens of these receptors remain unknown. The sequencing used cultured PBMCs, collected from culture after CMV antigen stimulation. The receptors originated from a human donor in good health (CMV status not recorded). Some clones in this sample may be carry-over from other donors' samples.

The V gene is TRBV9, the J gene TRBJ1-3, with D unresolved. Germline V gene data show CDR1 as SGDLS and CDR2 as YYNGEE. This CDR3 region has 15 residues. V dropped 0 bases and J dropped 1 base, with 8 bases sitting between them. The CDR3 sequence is CASSVGPSSGNTIYF. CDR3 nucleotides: TGTGCCAGCAGCGTAGGGCCGTCTTCTGGAAACACCATATATTTT. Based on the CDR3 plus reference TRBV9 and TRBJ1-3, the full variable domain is DSGVTQTPKHLITATGQRVTLRCSPRSGDLSVYWYQQSLDQGLQFLIQYYNGEERAKGNILERFSAQQFPDLHSELNLSSLELGDSALYFCASSVGPSSGNTIYFGEGSWLTVV.

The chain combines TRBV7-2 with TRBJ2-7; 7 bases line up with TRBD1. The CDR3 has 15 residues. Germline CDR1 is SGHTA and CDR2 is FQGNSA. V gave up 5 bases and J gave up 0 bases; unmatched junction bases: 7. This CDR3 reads CASSQGVGDSYEQYF. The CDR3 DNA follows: TGTGCCAGCAGCCAGGGGGTCGGGGACTCCTACGAGCAGTACTTC.

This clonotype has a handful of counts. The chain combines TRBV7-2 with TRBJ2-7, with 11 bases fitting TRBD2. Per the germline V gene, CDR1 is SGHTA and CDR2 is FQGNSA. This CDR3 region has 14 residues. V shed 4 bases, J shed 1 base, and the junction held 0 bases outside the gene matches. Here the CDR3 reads CASSWTSGSYEQYV. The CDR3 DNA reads TGTGCCAGCAGCTGGACTAGCGGGTCCTACGAGCAGTACGTC.

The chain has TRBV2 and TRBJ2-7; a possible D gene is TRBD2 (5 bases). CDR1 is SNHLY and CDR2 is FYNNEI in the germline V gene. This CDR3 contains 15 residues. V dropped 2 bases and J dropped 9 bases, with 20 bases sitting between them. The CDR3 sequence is CASSEPGISQRWQYV. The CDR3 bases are TGTGCCAGCAGTGAACCGGGGATATCCCAAAGATGGCAGTACGTC.

The DNA for the CDR3 is TGTGCCAGCAGCTTACCGGGACGAAATAGGGGTGAGCAGTTCTTC. Its translation: CASSLPGRNRGEQFF. V usage is TRBV7-2 and J usage is TRBJ2-1; D may match TRBD1 or TRBD2 (5 bases each). Deletions cut 2 bases from V and 9 bases from J, with 17 bases between. Germline V gene sequence: CDR1 SGHTA, CDR2 FQGNSA. The CDR3 sequence is 15 residues long. The variable domain in full, with the rest retrieved from reference TRBV7-2 and TRBJ2-1, is GAGVSQSPSNKVTEKGKDVELRCDPISGHTALYWYRQSLGQGLEFLIYFQGNSAPDKSGLPSDRFSAERTGGSVSTLTIQRTQQEDSAVYLCASSLPGRNRGEQFFGPGTRLTVL.

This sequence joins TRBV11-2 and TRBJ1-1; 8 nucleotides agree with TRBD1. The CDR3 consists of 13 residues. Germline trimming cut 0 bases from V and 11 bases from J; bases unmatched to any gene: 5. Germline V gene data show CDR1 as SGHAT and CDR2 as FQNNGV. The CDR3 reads CASSLDAGGEAFF. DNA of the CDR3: TGTGCCAGCAGCTTAGATGCAGGGGGCGAGGCTTTCTTT. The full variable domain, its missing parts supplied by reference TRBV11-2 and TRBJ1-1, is EAGVAQSPRYKIIEKRQSVAFWCNPISGHATLYWYQQILGQGPKLLIQFQNNGVVDDSQLPKDRFSAERLKGVDSTLKIQPAKLEDSAVYLCASSLDAGGEAFFGQGTRLTVV.

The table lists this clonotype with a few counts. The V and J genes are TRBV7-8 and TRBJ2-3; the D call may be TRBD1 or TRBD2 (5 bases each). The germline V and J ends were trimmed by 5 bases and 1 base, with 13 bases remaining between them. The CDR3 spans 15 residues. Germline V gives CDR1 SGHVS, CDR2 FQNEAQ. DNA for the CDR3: TGTGCCAGCAGCCTGTGGCTGGGGGGCACAGATACGCAGTATTTT. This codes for CASSLWLGGTDTQYF.

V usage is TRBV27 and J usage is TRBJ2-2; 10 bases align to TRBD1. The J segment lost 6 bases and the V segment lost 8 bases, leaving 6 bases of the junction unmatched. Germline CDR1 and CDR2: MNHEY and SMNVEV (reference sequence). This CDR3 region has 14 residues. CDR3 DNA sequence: TGTGCCAGCCGATCGACAGGGGGCTCCGGGGAGCTGTTTTTT. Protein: CASRSTGGSGELFF.

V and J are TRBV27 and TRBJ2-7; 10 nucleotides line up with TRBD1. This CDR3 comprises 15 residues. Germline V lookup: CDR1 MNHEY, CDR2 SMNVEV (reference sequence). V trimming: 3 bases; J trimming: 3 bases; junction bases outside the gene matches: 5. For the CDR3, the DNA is TGTGCCAGCAGTTTTAGTGGGACAGGGGACTACGAGCAGTACGTC. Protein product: CASSFSGTGDYEQYV.

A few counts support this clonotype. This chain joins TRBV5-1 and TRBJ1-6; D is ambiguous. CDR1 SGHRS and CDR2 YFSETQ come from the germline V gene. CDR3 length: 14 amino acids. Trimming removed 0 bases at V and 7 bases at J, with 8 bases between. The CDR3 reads CASSLALTNSPLHF. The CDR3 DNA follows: TGCGCCAGCAGCTTGGCGCTCACCAATTCACCCCTCCACTTT.

The CDR3 DNA follows: TGTGCCAGCAGCGCCTTAGCGGGAGGGAGCACAGATACGCAGTATTTT. Residues: CASSALAGGSTDTQYF. This chain links TRBV7-9 with TRBJ2-3; 11 bases match TRBD2. Germline V gene data show CDR1 as SEHNR and CDR2 as FQNEAQ (reference sequence). The J segment lost 0 bases and the V segment lost 5 bases, leaving 4 bases of the junction unmatched. The CDR3 sequence is 16 residues long.

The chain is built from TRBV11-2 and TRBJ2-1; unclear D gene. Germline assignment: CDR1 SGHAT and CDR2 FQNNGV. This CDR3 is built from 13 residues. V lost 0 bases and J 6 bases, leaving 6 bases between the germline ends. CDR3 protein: CASSLDWVNEQFF. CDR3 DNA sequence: TGTGCCAGCAGCTTAGATTGGGTCAATGAGCAGTTCTTC.

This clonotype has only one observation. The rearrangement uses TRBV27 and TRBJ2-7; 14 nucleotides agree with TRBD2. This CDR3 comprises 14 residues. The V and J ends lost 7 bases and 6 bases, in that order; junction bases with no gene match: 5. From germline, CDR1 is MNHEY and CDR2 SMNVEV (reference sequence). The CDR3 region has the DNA TGTGCCAGCACCTCCGGACTAGCGGGAGGCGAGCAGTACTTC. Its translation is CASTSGLAGGEQYF.

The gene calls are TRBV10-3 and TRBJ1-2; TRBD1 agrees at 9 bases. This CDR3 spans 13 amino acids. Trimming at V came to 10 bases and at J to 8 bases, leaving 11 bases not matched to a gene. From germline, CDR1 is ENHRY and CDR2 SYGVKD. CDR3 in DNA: TGTGCCACCACGGGACAGGGAAACCTCGGCTACACCTTC. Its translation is CATTGQGNLGYTF.

DNA of the CDR3: TGTGCCAGCAGTCACCCCCGCGAGACCCAGTACTTC. Its protein is CASSHPRETQYF. The chain recombines TRBV27 with TRBJ2-5; the D is unclear. The CDR3 is 12 amino acids. Trimming removed 5 bases from V and 5 bases from J, with 9 bases in between. From germline, CDR1 is MNHEY and CDR2 SMNVEV (reference sequence).

The DNA of the CDR3 is TGTGCCAGCAGTCCCGGAGGGGGGCGCGGTGAGCAGTTCTTC. Its protein product is CASSPGGGRGEQFF. The rearrangement uses TRBV6-5 and TRBJ2-1; D assignment may be TRBD1 or TRBD2 (6 bases each). This CDR3 is 14 amino acids long. Trimming cost V 5 bases and J 9 bases, with 17 bases left between them. CDR1 MNHEY and CDR2 SVGAGI come from the germline V gene.

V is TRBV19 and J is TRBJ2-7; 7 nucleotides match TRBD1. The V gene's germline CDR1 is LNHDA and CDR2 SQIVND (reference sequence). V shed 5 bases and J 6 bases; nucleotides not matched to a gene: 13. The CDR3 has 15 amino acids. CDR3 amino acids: CASSPRGPVGSEQYF. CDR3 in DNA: TGTGCCAGTAGTCCGAGGGGGCCGGTAGGCTCCGAGCAGTACTTC.

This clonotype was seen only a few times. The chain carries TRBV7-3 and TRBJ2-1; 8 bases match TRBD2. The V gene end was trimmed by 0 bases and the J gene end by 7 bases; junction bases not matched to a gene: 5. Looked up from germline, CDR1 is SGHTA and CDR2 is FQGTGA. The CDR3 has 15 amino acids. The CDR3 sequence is CASSLTFREGNEQFF. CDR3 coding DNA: TGTGCCAGCAGCTTAACTTTCCGGGAGGGAAATGAGCAGTTCTTC.

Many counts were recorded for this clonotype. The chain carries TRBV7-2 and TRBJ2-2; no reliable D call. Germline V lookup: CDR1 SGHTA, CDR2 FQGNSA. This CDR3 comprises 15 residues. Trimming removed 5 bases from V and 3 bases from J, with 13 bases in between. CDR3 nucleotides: TGTGCCAGCAGCGCCAGACGGTCCCACACCGGGGAGCTGTTTTTT. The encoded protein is CASSARRSHTGELFF.

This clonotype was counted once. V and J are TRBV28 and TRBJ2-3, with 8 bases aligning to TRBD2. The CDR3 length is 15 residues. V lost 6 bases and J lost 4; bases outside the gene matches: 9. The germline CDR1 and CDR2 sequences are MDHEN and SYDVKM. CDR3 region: CASRPAGLGSDTQYF. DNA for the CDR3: TGTGCCAGCAGACCGGCGGGACTAGGGTCAGATACGCAGTATTTT. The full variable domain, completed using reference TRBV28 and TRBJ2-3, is DVKVTQSSRYLVKRTGEKVFLECVQDMDHENMFWYRQDPGLGLRLIYFSYDVKMKEKGDIPEGYSVSREKKERFSLILESASTNQTSMYLCASRPAGLGSDTQYFGPGTRLTVL.

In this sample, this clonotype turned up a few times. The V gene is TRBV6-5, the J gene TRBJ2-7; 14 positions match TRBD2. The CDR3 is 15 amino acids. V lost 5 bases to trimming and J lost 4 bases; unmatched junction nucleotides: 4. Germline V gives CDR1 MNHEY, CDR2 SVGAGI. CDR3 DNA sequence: TGTGCCAGCAGTCACGGACTAGCGGGGGGTTACGAGCAGTACGTC. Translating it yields CASSHGLAGGYEQYV.

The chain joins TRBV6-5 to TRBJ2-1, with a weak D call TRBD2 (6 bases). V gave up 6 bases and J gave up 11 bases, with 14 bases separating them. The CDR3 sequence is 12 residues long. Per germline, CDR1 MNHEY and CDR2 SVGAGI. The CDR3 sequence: CASSQRTNKQFF. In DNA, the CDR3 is TGTGCCAGCAGCCAGAGGACTAATAAGCAGTTCTTC.

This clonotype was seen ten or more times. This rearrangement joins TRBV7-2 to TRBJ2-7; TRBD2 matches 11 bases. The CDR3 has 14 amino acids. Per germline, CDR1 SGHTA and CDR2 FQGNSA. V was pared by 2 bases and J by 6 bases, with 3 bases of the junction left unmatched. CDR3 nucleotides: TGTGCCAGCAGCTTAACGACTAGCGGGACCGAGCAGTACTTC. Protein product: CASSLTTSGTEQYF. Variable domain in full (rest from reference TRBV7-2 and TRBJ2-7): GAGVSQSPSNKVTEKGKDVELRCDPISGHTALYWYRQSLGQGLEFLIYFQGNSAPDKSGLPSDRFSAERTGGSVSTLTIQRTQQEDSAVYLCASSLTTSGTEQYFGPGTRLTVT.

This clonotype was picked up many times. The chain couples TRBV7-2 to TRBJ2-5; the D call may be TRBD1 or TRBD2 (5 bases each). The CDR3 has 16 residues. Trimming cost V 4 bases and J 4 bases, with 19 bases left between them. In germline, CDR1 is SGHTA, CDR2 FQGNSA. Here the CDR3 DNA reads TGTGCCAGCAGCTCATGGGGGATACTAATAGGAGAGACCCAGTACTTC. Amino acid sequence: CASSSWGILIGETQYF.

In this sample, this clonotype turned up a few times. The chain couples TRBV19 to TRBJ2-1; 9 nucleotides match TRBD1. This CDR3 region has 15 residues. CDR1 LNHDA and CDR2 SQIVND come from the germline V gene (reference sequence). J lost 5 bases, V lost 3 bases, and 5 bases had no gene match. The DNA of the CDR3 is TGTGCCAGTAGTATCTCGAACAGGGGGCACAATGAGCAGTTCTTC. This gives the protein CASSISNRGHNEQFF.

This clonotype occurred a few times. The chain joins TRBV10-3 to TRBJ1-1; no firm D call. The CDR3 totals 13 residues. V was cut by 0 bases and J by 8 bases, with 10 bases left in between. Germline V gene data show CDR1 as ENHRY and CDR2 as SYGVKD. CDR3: CAISESLGSEAFF. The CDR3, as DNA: TGTGCCATCAGTGAGTCATTAGGGTCAGAAGCTTTCTTT.

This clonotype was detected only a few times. The CDR3 DNA reads TGCAGTGCAAGACAGGGGAGCTCCTACAATGAGCAGTTCTTC. This gives the protein CSARQGSSYNEQFF. The V gene is TRBV20-1, the J gene TRBJ2-1, with 8 bases identical to TRBD1. Trimming removed 6 bases from V and 0 bases from J; junction bases left unmatched: 4. The CDR3 covers 14 residues. CDR1 is DFQATT and CDR2 is SNEGSKA in the germline V gene (reference sequence).